Shown below are 13 T cell receptor beta chains from a single sample sequenced in a study of T cells in Graves' hyperthyroidism and ophthalmopathy. Amplified TCR beta CDR3 regions came from RNA transcripts. The HTBI primer set was used in a first-round RT-PCR of the TCR CDR3. TCRdb re-called the multiplex PCR reads with MiXCR, one entry per CDR3 protein. Of under 250,000 distinct CDR3 sequences listed, roughly 22% are singletons. The sample taken for sequencing was blood. These receptors all stem from a woman aged 40 to 49 with Graves' ophthalmopathy.

This clonotype was found many times. This sequence joins TRBV28 and TRBJ2-7; a possible D gene is TRBD1 (5 bases). The CDR3 contains 17 residues. The V gene's germline CDR1 is MDHEN and CDR2 SYDVKM. Trimming took 7 bases from V and 8 from J, leaving 30 bases between them. The CDR3 nucleotides are TGTGCCAGCAACATGATCGTGGACACCGGCCTGTCAATAAAGCAGTACTTC. Translating it yields CASNMIVDTGLSIKQYF.

The rearrangement links TRBV6-1 to TRBJ1-2; D unresolved. CDR1 and CDR2 from the germline V gene are MNHNS and SASEGT. V lost 3 bases and J lost 4, with 12 bases in between. The CDR3 spans 14 residues. The CDR3 region is CASSEKPDTYGYTF. CDR3 coding DNA: TGTGCCAGCAGTGAGAAACCCGACACCTATGGCTACACCTTC.

In its sample, this clonotype was seen many times. The chain uses TRBV14 and TRBJ1-1; D is undetermined. The V gene's germline CDR1 is SGHDN and CDR2 FVKESK. The V end was cut by 5 bases, the J end by 2 bases, with 12 bases between. This CDR3 contains 14 residues. The CDR3 sequence is CASSDFGGNTEAFF. In DNA, the CDR3 is TGTGCCAGCAGCGACTTCGGAGGCAACACTGAAGCTTTCTTT.

This CDR3 is CAISVERETQYF. The CDR3 DNA follows: TGTGCCATCAGTGTTGAGAGGGAGACCCAGTACTTC. The V and J genes are TRBV10-3 and TRBJ2-5; no clear D. V lost 4 bases, J lost 5 bases, and 8 bases lay in between. This CDR3 is built from 12 residues. Per germline, CDR1 ENHRY and CDR2 SYGVKD.

For this clonotype: Likely a read error: the CDR3 ends without its conserved phenylalanine or tryptophan. The rearrangement links TRBV6-1 to TRBJ2-7; D might be TRBD1 or TRBD2, each matching 5 bases. CDR3 length equals 13 residues. Per the germline V gene, CDR1 is MNHNS and CDR2 is SASEGT. The V and J ends lost 6 bases and 3 bases respectively, with 12 bases between them. CDR3 protein: CASSLGRNYEQYL. The CDR3 DNA follows: TGTGCCAGCAGCTTGGGACGGAACTACGAGCAGTACCTC.

Notes on this clonotype: Being one base from a much bigger clone, this may be a read error. The rearrangement joins TRBV12-3 or TRBV12-4 to TRBJ1-5, with D maybe TRBD1 (5 bases). The ends were cut back, 1 base at V and 3 bases at J, with 10 bases in the middle. The CDR3 consists of 15 residues. The CDR3 sequence is CASSLEGSINQPQHF. DNA for the CDR3: TGTGCCAGCAGTTTAGAGGGGAGTATCAATCAGCCCCAGCATTTT.

At least ten counts were recorded for this clonotype. J is TRBJ2-5 and V is TRBV11-2, with 9 bases lining up with TRBD2. The germline CDR1 and CDR2 sequences are SGHAT and FQNNGV. The CDR3 totals 18 residues. With V trimmed by 0 bases and J by 0 bases, 8 bases remained unmatched. CDR3 DNA sequence: TGTGCCAGCAGCTTAGAGGCCCTAGCGGGACAGTACCAAGAGACCCAGTACTTC. Its translation is CASSLEALAGQYQETQYF.

This clonotype occurred many times. The chain joins TRBV6-1 to TRBJ1-1; D is ambiguous. The germline V gene has CDR1 MNHNS and CDR2 SASEGT. The germline V and J ends were trimmed by 6 bases and 8 bases, with 13 bases remaining between them. The CDR3 length is 12 residues. CDR3 amino acids: CASRGVVGEAFF. The CDR3 DNA is TGTGCCAGCAGGGGCGTCGTCGGGGAAGCTTTCTTT.

The chain employs TRBV28 and TRBJ2-6; no reliable D call. Germline CDR1 is MDHEN and CDR2 is SYDVKM. Trimming removed 7 bases from V and 2 bases from J, with 9 bases in between. The CDR3 contains 14 residues. The CDR3 nucleotides read TGTGCCAGCATTTCTGGCACTGGGGCCAACGTCCTGACTTTC. Protein product: CASISGTGANVLTF.

This clonotype was recorded only once. V is TRBV6-5 and J is TRBJ1-2, with TRBD1 identical over 7 bases. Germline CDR1 MNHEY, CDR2 SVGAGI. The CDR3 length is 15 residues. V gave up 0 bases and J gave up 7 bases; unmatched junction bases: 8. Written as DNA, the CDR3 is TGTGCCAGCAGTTACTCTGGCAGGGGGACACCTGGCTACACCTTC. Its protein is CASSYSGRGTPGYTF.

This clonotype was counted ten times or more. The J gene is TRBJ1-1, the V gene TRBV12-3 or TRBV12-4, with no clear D. Trimming shortened V by 0 bases and J by 6 bases, and 14 bases separated the two germline ends. The CDR3 consists of 15 residues. The CDR3 nucleotides read TGTGCCAGCAGTTTAGCGGAAGACCTCGGGGCTGAAGCTTTCTTT. Translating gives CASSLAEDLGAEAFF.

This clonotype was detected many times. The rearrangement joins TRBV6-1 to TRBJ2-7; D is ambiguous. From germline, CDR1 is MNHNS and CDR2 SASEGT. Trimming shortened V by 4 bases and J by 4 bases, and 11 bases separated the two germline ends. The CDR3 consists of 13 residues. DNA of the CDR3: TGTGCCAGCAGTGTTACCGCAGATTACGAGCAGTACTTC. Protein sequence: CASSVTADYEQYF.

This clonotype was observed many times. V usage is TRBV7-2 and J usage is TRBJ1-5; possibly TRBD1 for D (5 bases). CDR1 is SGHTA and CDR2 is FQGNSA in the germline V gene. The CDR3 runs to 13 residues. V was shortened by 5 bases and J by 11 bases, with 16 bases between the two germline ends. CDR3 residues: CASSDGTSLAQHF. The CDR3 DNA is TGTGCCAGCAGCGACGGGACGTCTCTGGCCCAGCATTTT.